This T cell receptor beta chain was documented in a study of blood T cell repertoires in COVID-19. Study as a whole: Samples came from the United States, Italy and Spain, spanning acute and convalescent COVID-19.

This CDR3 comprises 17 residues. V was shortened by 5 bases and J by 4 bases, with 20 bases between the two germline ends. Germline-derived CDR1 and CDR2 are SGHNT and YENEEA. In the authors' methods: How many nucleated cells were present was estimated from reference gene primer amplification. The repertoire was sequenced with immunoSEQ multiplex PCR; TCRdb's copy has only in-frame clones and lacks some. V and J calls plus clone size are reproduced from that table; the DNA served to infer D and trimming. The data hold under 350,000 clones, with around 89% observed a single time. This clone appeared a single time.

The chain joins TRBV11-3 to TRBJ2-2; a possible D gene is TRBD2 (6 bases). The sample taken for sequencing was peripheral blood. The receptor comes from a man in his forties with acute or convalescent COVID-19. CDR3 sequence: CASSLTHRGEVTGELFF. The CDR3 bases are TGTGCCAGCAGCCTAACCCACCGCGGGGAGGTCACCGGGGAGCTGTTTTTT.